Presented here are 12 T cell receptor beta chains from one specimen sequenced in a study of T cell responses to AZD1222 COVID-19 vaccine. Profiled with immunoSEQ multiplex PCR; TCRdb holds only in-frame clones, not every one. The repertoire has 150,000 to 200,000 clones, around 89% of them found once; the top ten carry 3.5% to 5.5%. Source: peripheral blood, taken 28 days after the second dose of the MenACWY control vaccine. These receptors were collected from an adult who received the MenACWY meningococcal vaccine as a control.

This clone was recorded once. The chain recombines TRBV19 with TRBJ1-2; D might be TRBD1 (5 bases). Germline V gene data show CDR1 as LNHDA and CDR2 as SQIVND (reference sequence). V was trimmed by 0 bases and J by 4 bases, leaving 9 bases between them. The CDR3 is 14 residues long. The CDR3 region has the DNA TGTGCCAGTAGTATAGACGGGACGACCTATGGCTACACCTTC. Its translation is CASSIDGTTYGYTF. The entire variable domain, with the rest obtained from reference TRBV19 and TRBJ1-2, is as follows: DGGITQSPKYLFRKEGQNVTLSCEQNLNHDAMYWYRQDPGQGLRLIYYSQIVNDFQKGDIAEGYSVSREKKESFPLTVTSAQKNPTAFYLCASSIDGTTYGYTFGSGTRLTVV.

J is TRBJ2-7 and V is TRBV19, with 7 positions matching TRBD1. Unmatched junction bases numbered 8, after V lost 3 bases and J lost 3 bases. Germline values: CDR1 LNHDA, CDR2 SQIVND (reference sequence). This CDR3 spans 15 amino acids. The CDR3 DNA reads TGTGCCAGTAGTATCCTAACCGGGACAGTCTACGAGCAGTACTTC. This sequence encodes CASSILTGTVYEQYF. The full variable domain, with the rest looked up from reference TRBV19 and TRBJ2-7, is DGGITQSPKYLFRKEGQNVTLSCEQNLNHDAMYWYRQDPGQGLRLIYYSQIVNDFQKGDIAEGYSVSREKKESFPLTVTSAQKNPTAFYLCASSILTGTVYEQYFGPGTRLTVT.

This clone occurred once. This chain links TRBV15 with TRBJ2-3; the D gene could be TRBD1 or TRBD2 (5 bases each). Looked up from germline, CDR1 is LNHNV and CDR2 is YYDKDF (reference sequence). The CDR3 sequence is 16 residues long. Trimming cost V 4 bases and J 2 bases, with 16 bases left between them. CDR3 sequence reads: CATSKGGGVFTDTQYF. The CDR3 region has the DNA TGTGCCACCAGCAAGGGTGGGGGAGTATTCACAGATACGCAGTATTTT.

This chain links TRBV7-2 with TRBJ1-3; unclear D gene. From germline, CDR1 is SGHTA and CDR2 FQGNSA. With 1 base removed from V and 2 bases from J, the gap between germline ends came to 3 bases. The CDR3 consists of 13 residues. The CDR3 spells CASSLVPGNTIYF. In DNA form, the CDR3 reads TGTGCCAGCAGCTTAGTACCTGGAAACACCATATATTTT.

The J gene is TRBJ2-7, the V gene TRBV3-1 (or the pseudogene TRBV3-2); 8 bases match TRBD1. Looked up from germline, CDR1 is LGHDT and CDR2 is YNNKEL (reference sequence). The ends lost 5 bases at V and 1 base at J; junction bases unmatched: 1. There are 13 residues in the CDR3. The CDR3: CASSGDRSYEQYF. CDR3 DNA sequence: TGTGCCAGCAGCGGGGACAGGTCCTACGAGCAGTACTTC.

The CDR3 protein is CATGPTPDEQYF. CDR3 DNA sequence: TGTGCCACTGGACCGACCCCCGACGAGCAGTACTTC. The rearrangement links TRBV10-3 to TRBJ2-7; D gene ambiguous. CDR3 length: 12 residues. Germline V lookup: CDR1 ENHRY, CDR2 SYGVKD. Trimming took 10 bases from V and 5 from J, leaving 15 bases between them.

This clone was counted once. V usage is TRBV25-1 and J usage is TRBJ1-6; 7 nucleotides align to TRBD1. The CDR3 covers 15 residues. J gave up 7 bases and V 3 bases, and 6 bases lay outside the gene matches. Per germline, CDR1 MGHDK and CDR2 SYGVNS. CDR3 amino acids: CASSEQGGGNSPLHF. The CDR3 nucleotides are TGTGCCAGCAGTGAGCAAGGGGGCGGGAATTCACCCCTCCACTTT.

The chain links TRBV10-1 to TRBJ2-7; the match to TRBD2 covers 8 bases. V shed 6 bases and J 2 bases; nucleotides not matched to a gene: 6. Germline assignment: CDR1 WNHNN and CDR2 SYGVQD (reference sequence). This CDR3 contains 14 residues. CDR3 protein: CASSFSGTAYEQYF. Written as DNA, the CDR3 is TGCGCCAGCAGCTTTAGCGGGACCGCCTACGAGCAGTACTTC.

The V and J genes are TRBV9 and TRBJ2-1; tentatively, D is TRBD2 (6 bases). V gave up 0 bases and J gave up 4 bases, with 17 bases separating them. This CDR3 contains 17 residues. Germline V lookup: CDR1 SGDLS, CDR2 YYNGEE. The CDR3 region is CASSVDGGLTVYNEQFF. For the CDR3, the DNA is TGTGCCAGCAGCGTAGATGGTGGACTAACCGTATACAATGAGCAGTTCTTC.

V usage is TRBV3-1 (or the pseudogene TRBV3-2) and J usage is TRBJ1-3; D may be TRBD1 (6 bases). Deletions cut 3 bases from V and 5 bases from J, with 11 bases between. CDR3 length: 14 residues. Germline lookup yields CDR1 LGHDT and CDR2 YNNKEL (reference sequence). The CDR3 nucleotides read TGTGCCAGCAGCCATACAGGGATTAGAAACACCATATATTTT. It codes for CASSHTGIRNTIYF.

This chain connects TRBV11-3 to TRBJ2-1, with D possibly TRBD2 on 6 matching bases. CDR1 and CDR2 (germline): SGHNT, YENEEA. The germline V and J ends were trimmed by 1 base and 2 bases, with 12 bases remaining between them. This CDR3 has 16 residues. DNA of the CDR3: TGTGCCAGCAGCTTAGGAGGCGGGGTCGCCTACAATGAGCAGTTCTTC. Protein product: CASSLGGGVAYNEQFF.

The V and J genes are TRBV3-1 (or the pseudogene TRBV3-2) and TRBJ2-1, with D hard to call. V was shortened by 3 bases and J by 12 bases, with 15 bases between the two germline ends. CDR1 and CDR2 from the germline V gene are LGHDT and YNNKEL (reference sequence). This CDR3 has 13 amino acids. This chain's CDR3 is CASSQPPKQRQFF. The CDR3 DNA reads as TGTGCCAGCAGCCAGCCCCCAAAACAACGGCAGTTCTTC.